Listed here is a single T cell receptor (beta chain). CDR1 LGHNA and CDR2 YSLEER come from the germline V gene. The length of the CDR3 is 16 residues. V was pared by 0 bases and J by 5 bases, with 16 bases between. In the authors' workflow: Amplification from reference gene primers served as the basis for estimated nucleated cell counts. Produced via immunoSEQ multiplex PCR; TCRdb's table is partial and in-frame only. That table supplies the V and J calls and clone size; D and trimming were determined from the DNA. The repertoire has 200,000 to 250,000 clones, approximately 82% of them found once; the top ten carry 3.6%. The data were taken from a study of blood T cell repertoires in COVID-19. Turning to the study itself: Spain, Italy and the United States supplied samples that represented acute and convalescent COVID-19.

Source material: peripheral blood. This clonotype was sampled from a woman aged 80 or over with acute or convalescent COVID-19. The J gene is TRBJ1-2, the V gene TRBV4-3, with D maybe TRBD1 (6 bases). The CDR3 is CASSQEPGAGVYGYTF. The CDR3 DNA is TGCGCCAGCAGCCAAGAACCGGGGGCGGGGGTATATGGCTACACCTTC.